This T cell receptor beta chain is from a study of T cell responses to AZD1222 COVID-19 vaccine. From germline, CDR1 is LGHNA and CDR2 YNFKEQ. V dropped 0 bases and J dropped 6 bases, with 14 bases sitting between them. This CDR3 comprises 16 residues. The protocol was immunoSEQ multiplex PCR, while the TCRdb copy is restricted to in-frame clones and leaves out a portion. The table shows nearly 90,000 clones, with around 90% occurring only once. General study points: Mapped onto spike, vaccine-associated CD4 TCRs spanned it and were dominant at 160-218 and 743-854. Repertoires were sampled only after the peak T cell response. Baseline serostatus was positive in only a handful of AZD1222 recipients. In a largely white British group with more females than males, clonal diversity was possibly underestimated.

With regard to this clone: Its antigen is currently unknown.

V is TRBV4-2 and J is TRBJ1-4, with D possibly matching TRBD1 (5 bases). The clonotype comes from an adult in good health. Specimen: peripheral blood, collected on day 0 of MenACWY control vaccination. The CDR3 DNA reads as TGTGCCAGCAGCCAAGATGGGGGGGGAGGAGATGAAAAACTGTTTTTT. Residues: CASSQDGGGGDEKLFF.